The next 3 T cell receptor beta chains were all read from a single sample in a study of neurological immune-mediated disorders. Time point given: technical triplicate 1. TCRdb processed the 5' RACE reads anew with MiXCR; each CDR3 protein has one entry. The sample records 25,000 or so distinct CDR3 sequences, roughly 13% being singletons. The source material was CD4+ T cells from blood. These receptors were obtained from a female donor with HTLV-1-associated myelopathy (HAM/TSP).

This clonotype was seen ten or more times. The chain has TRBV5-1 and TRBJ2-1, with TRBD1 identical over 7 bases. Germline V gene sequence: CDR1 SGHRS, CDR2 YFSETQ. This CDR3 comprises 14 residues. V dropped 0 bases and J dropped 8; count of bases not matched to a gene: 5. CDR3 DNA: TGCGCCAGCAGCTTGGCCGTAAGGGGGCATGAGCAGTTCTTC. Protein: CASSLAVRGHEQFF.

The J gene is TRBJ2-2, the V gene TRBV5-1; TRBD1 aligns across 7 bases. This CDR3 has 15 amino acids. J lost 8 bases, V lost 5 bases, and 12 bases had no gene match. CDR1 is SGHRS and CDR2 is YFSETQ in the germline V gene. The CDR3: CASRGQWAGAGELFF. CDR3 sequence (DNA): TGCGCCAGCAGGGGACAGTGGGCAGGAGCTGGGGAGCTGTTTTTT.

The genes are TRBV2 and TRBJ2-1; D remains ambiguous. Trimming stripped 5 bases from V and 1 base from J, with 12 bases between. Germline V CDR1 and CDR2: SNHLY, FYNNEI. This CDR3 is built from 15 residues. CDR3 DNA: TGTGCCAGCAGTTCAGGTTCGAGATCCTACAATGAGCAGTTCTTC. The encoded protein is CASSSGSRSYNEQFF.